This TCR beta chain emerged from a study of Graves' ophthalmopathy and Graves' hyperthyroidism. At the level of the study: There was a collection of peripheral blood at initial diagnosis, before any treatment.

This clonotype showed up many times. The V gene end was trimmed by 5 bases and the J gene end by 8 bases; junction bases not matched to a gene: 23. There are 18 residues in the CDR3. Germline values: CDR1 MNHNS, CDR2 SASEGT. Certain patients were not enrolled. These were patients with other autoimmune diseases, uncontrolled infections, pregnancy or lactation. For repertoire sequencing, the TCR beta CDR3 regions were amplified from RNA transcripts. Following a first-round RT-PCR that used HTBI primers, a second-round multiplex PCR was carried out. One entry per CDR3 protein results from TCRdb running MiXCR on the multiplex PCR reads. The profile shows 600,000 to 650,000 distinct CDR3 sequences, about 20% of them singletons.

The sequenced sample consisted of peripheral blood. The rearrangement joins TRBV6-1 to TRBJ1-2; 7 bases are a match to TRBD1. The sequence was obtained from a woman aged 18-29 years with stable Graves' hyperthyroidism. Some clones in this sample may be carry-over from other donors' samples. The CDR3 DNA is TGTGCCAGCAGTACAGCGCCGACCTCCCGGGAGACAGGGCAGGGCTACACCTTC. This gives the protein CASSTAPTSRETGQGYTF.